The 21 T cell receptor beta chains below come from one sample, sequenced in a study of blood T cell repertoires in COVID-19. TCRdb's table, derived via immunoSEQ multiplex PCR, lists solely in-frame clones and lacks some. This table has about 40,000 clones, about 86% appearing once. Sample: peripheral blood. Receptor source: a man aged 50-60 years in a cohort sampled during active COVID-19.

The rearrangement uses TRBV13 and TRBJ1-1; D gene ambiguous. CDR3 length: 15 amino acids. Trimming removed 5 bases at V and 4 bases at J, with 17 bases between. Looked up from germline, CDR1 is PRHDT and CDR2 is FYEKMQ (reference sequence). The CDR3 DNA is TGTGCCAGCAGCGTATCGGGTCTTGAGGGCACTGAAGCTTTCTTT. Protein sequence: CASSVSGLEGTEAFF.

The chain combines TRBV10-3 with TRBJ2-7; TRBD2 agrees at 13 bases. Germline V lookup: CDR1 ENHRY, CDR2 SYGVKD. V trimming: 0 bases; J trimming: 3 bases; junction bases outside the gene matches: 8. This CDR3 has 18 residues. In DNA, the CDR3 is TGTGCCATCAGTGAGTCTCGACTAGCGGGGGGCCAAAGCTACGAGCAGTACTTC. It yields the protein CAISESRLAGGQSYEQYF.

The rearrangement uses TRBV5-1 and TRBJ2-1; 13 bases are shared with TRBD2. CDR1 and CDR2 (germline): SGHRS, YFSETQ. J was trimmed by 6 bases and V by 0 bases; bases with no gene match: 6. This CDR3 is 17 amino acids long. The DNA for the CDR3 is TGCGCCAGCAGCTTGGCTTGGACTAGCGGGGGAGGCAATGAGCAGTTCTTC. As protein: CASSLAWTSGGGNEQFF.

The genes are TRBV11-3 and TRBJ2-1, with D perhaps TRBD1 (5 bases). Germline CDR1 and CDR2: SGHNT and YENEEA. V shed 4 bases and J shed 4 bases, with 11 bases lying between them. The length of the CDR3 is 14 residues. This chain's CDR3 is CASSSFNRYNEQFF. CDR3 DNA sequence: TGTGCCAGCAGCTCCTTTAACAGGTACAATGAGCAGTTCTTC. The full variable domain, rest sourced from reference TRBV11-3 and TRBJ2-1, is EAGVVQSPRYKIIEKKQPVAFWCNPISGHNTLYWYLQNLGQGPELLIRYENEEAVDDSQLPKDRFSAERLKGVDSTLKIQPAELGDSAVYLCASSSFNRYNEQFFGPGTRLTVL.

This chain joins TRBV4-1 and TRBJ2-3; the match to TRBD1 covers 10 bases. Trimming cost V 5 bases and J 5 bases; bases outside gene matches: 7. The CDR3 has 15 residues. Germline CDR1 is MGHRA and CDR2 is YSYEKL. The CDR3 loop reads CASSAGQGGGDTQYF. CDR3 DNA sequence: TGCGCCAGCAGCGCCGGACAGGGGGGGGGAGATACGCAGTATTTT.

V usage is TRBV10-3 and J usage is TRBJ1-2; 7 bases align to TRBD1. Germline V CDR1 and CDR2: ENHRY, SYGVKD. V lost 7 bases to trimming and J lost 2 bases; unmatched junction nucleotides: 7. The length of the CDR3 is 14 residues. CDR3 DNA: TGTGCCATCACCTCGCAGACAGGGAACTATGGCTACACCTTC. Its protein product is CAITSQTGNYGYTF.

The chain links TRBV3-1 (or the pseudogene TRBV3-2) to TRBJ2-3; D remains ambiguous. The V gene's germline CDR1 is LGHDT and CDR2 YNNKEL (reference sequence). CDR3 size: 15 residues. Trimming removed 1 base from V and 6 bases from J, with 14 bases in between. CDR3 nucleotide sequence: TGTGCCAGCAGCCAAGGCCCCCTAGAGGCGGATACGCAGTATTTT. Its protein product is CASSQGPLEADTQYF.

The V gene is TRBV30, the J gene TRBJ1-1; D is perhaps TRBD1 (5 bases). Germline CDR1 reads GTSNPN; CDR2 reads SVGIG (reference sequence). V lost 2 bases, J lost 4 bases, and 14 bases lay in between. The CDR3 runs to 14 residues. The CDR3 loop reads CAWSWVDSSTEAFF. DNA of the CDR3: TGTGCCTGGAGTTGGGTCGACAGTTCCACTGAAGCTTTCTTT.

The chain carries TRBV4-1 and TRBJ1-5; TRBD1 matches 7 bases. V was pared by 1 base and J by 4 bases, with 7 bases of the junction left unmatched. This CDR3 has 16 amino acids. The germline V gene has CDR1 MGHRA and CDR2 YSYEKL. CDR3: CASSQGVGRGNQPQHF. The CDR3 DNA sequence: TGCGCCAGCAGCCAAGGGGTGGGCAGGGGGAATCAGCCCCAGCATTTT.

V and J are TRBV24-1 and TRBJ2-3, with a tentative D call TRBD2 (6 bases). The V end lost 3 bases, the J end lost 0 bases, and 12 bases lay between the germline ends. This CDR3 spans 16 amino acids. Germline V lookup: CDR1 KGHDR, CDR2 SFDVKD. This chain's CDR3 is CATSDPSSVSTDTQYF. In DNA form, the CDR3 reads TGTGCCACCAGTGATCCGTCTAGCGTGAGCACAGATACGCAGTATTTT.

This chain joins TRBV4-1 and TRBJ2-7, with TRBD2 identical over 13 bases. Germline CDR1 and CDR2: MGHRA and YSYEKL. The CDR3 runs to 15 residues. V shed 1 base, J shed 3 bases, and the junction held 0 bases outside the gene matches. CDR3 residues: CASSQGLAGGYEQYV. The CDR3 DNA sequence: TGCGCCAGCAGCCAAGGACTAGCGGGAGGCTACGAGCAGTACGTC.

As for this clone: One end of the junction does not line up with germline, which may come from a read error. The gene calls are TRBV13 and TRBJ1-2, with D possibly being TRBD1 (6 bases). The V gene's germline CDR1 is PRHDT and CDR2 FYEKMQ (reference sequence). The CDR3 runs 12 residues. DNA of the CDR3: TGTGCCAGCACCAAATCGGGGGGGCGATCTTCCTTC. Its translation: CASTKSGGRSSF. Full variable domain (outside the CDR3, taken from reference TRBV13 and TRBJ1-2): AAGVIQSPRHLIKEKRETATLKCYPIPRHDTVYWYQQGPGQDPQFLISFYEKMQSDKGSIPDRFSAQQFSDYHSELNMSSLELGDSALYFCASTKSGGRSSFGSGTRLTVV.

This CDR3 reads CASSLGVSGEYEQYV. Here the CDR3 DNA reads TGTGCCAGCAGCTTAGGGGTTAGCGGGGAATACGAGCAGTACGTC. J is TRBJ2-7 and V is TRBV11-2; 8 nucleotides agree with TRBD2. J gave up 4 bases and V 1 base, and 6 bases lay outside the gene matches. The CDR3 sequence is 15 residues long. The germline V gene encodes CDR1 SGHAT and CDR2 FQNNGV.

This CDR3 reads CASSVNTGETQPQHF. The CDR3 DNA is TGTGCCAGCAGTGTAAACACAGGAGAAACTCAGCCCCAGCATTTT. This chain links TRBV27 with TRBJ1-5; D is perhaps TRBD1 (5 bases). This CDR3 contains 15 residues. Trimming took 5 bases from V and 6 from J, leaving 17 bases between them. Germline assignment: CDR1 MNHEY and CDR2 SMNVEV (reference sequence).

This chain uses TRBV18 with TRBJ1-1; TRBD1 might be the D (6 bases). Germline V lookup: CDR1 KGHSH, CDR2 LQKENI. The CDR3 has 12 residues. Trimming stripped 3 bases from V and 6 bases from J, with 8 bases between. CDR3 residues: CASSPGGPEAFF. The CDR3 DNA sequence: TGTGCCAGCTCACCGGGGGGGCCTGAAGCTTTCTTT.

This clone was counted once. The V gene is TRBV6-4, the J gene TRBJ2-7, with 12 bases that match TRBD2. Germline assignment: CDR1 MRHNA and CDR2 SNTAGT. The CDR3 spans 16 residues. V shed 4 bases and J 2 bases; nucleotides not matched to a gene: 6. The CDR3 spells CASSAGTSGSPYEQYF. The CDR3 nucleotides are TGTGCCAGCAGTGCCGGGACTAGCGGGTCCCCCTACGAGCAGTACTTC.

The V call is TRBV4-3, the J call TRBJ2-7; 9 nucleotides align to TRBD1. This CDR3 contains 13 residues. Germline CDR1 is LGHNA and CDR2 is YSLEER. The V and J ends lost 5 bases and 6 bases, in that order; junction bases with no gene match: 5. The CDR3 sequence: CASSSDRGSEQYF. In DNA, the CDR3 is TGCGCCAGCAGCTCCGACAGGGGGAGCGAGCAGTACTTC.

This clone appeared a single time. The chain is built from TRBV7-6 and TRBJ2-7, with TRBD2 identical over 12 bases. Looked up from germline, CDR1 is SGHVS and CDR2 is FNYEAQ. CDR3 length: 17 residues. After removal of 5 bases from V and 0 bases from J, the junction contained 8 bases not matched to a gene. The CDR3 spells CASSPSGRGGSSYEQYV. The CDR3 DNA reads TGTGCCAGCAGCCCTAGCGGGAGGGGAGGAAGCTCCTACGAGCAGTACGTC.

This clone is a singleton in its sample. This sequence joins TRBV9 and TRBJ1-3; D is uncertain. Germline V gives CDR1 SGDLS, CDR2 YYNGEE. CDR3 length: 17 amino acids. Trimming cost V 4 bases and J 9 bases, with 26 bases left between them. This CDR3 reads CASSPQPPRGNSGTIYF. For the CDR3, the DNA is TGTGCCAGCAGCCCCCAACCCCCACGTGGGAATAGCGGCACCATATATTTT.

This clone occurred a few times. The chain recombines TRBV27 with TRBJ2-1; TRBD2 agrees at 7 bases. There are 16 residues in the CDR3. V lost 3 bases to trimming and J lost 8 bases; unmatched junction nucleotides: 13. Germline CDR1 MNHEY, CDR2 SMNVEV (reference sequence). CDR3 in DNA: TGTGCCAGCAGTTTTTGGGGGGGGATGAGCATTCATGAGCAGTTCTTC. Protein: CASSFWGGMSIHEQFF.

The chain joins TRBV7-9 to TRBJ2-7; possible D gene TRBD2, 5 bases. This CDR3 comprises 13 residues. Deletions cut 4 bases from V and 5 bases from J, with 12 bases between. Germline CDR1 is SEHNR and CDR2 is FQNEAQ (reference sequence). The CDR3 reads CASSSATRHEQYV. The CDR3, as DNA: TGTGCCAGCAGCTCGGCCACTAGGCACGAGCAGTACGTC.